The sequence of this T cell receptor beta chain was determined in a study of blood T cell repertoires in COVID-19 (dated by TCRdb to 2018 to 2021). With respect to the entire study: Samples from collaborators originated in the United States, Italy and Spain and spanned both the acute and convalescent phases of COVID-19. The material from the prospective study consisted of cDNA or gDNA derived from T cells, B-cell-depleted T cells, or PBMCs. Subjects who had been exposed to COVID-19, were actively infected with it, or had recovered from it provided the deeply sampled blood TCRbeta repertoires that made up the dataset. The repertoires were made available in a free public database intended to serve as a resource for research on the immune response to SARS-CoV-2. The samples were drawn from the first 160 participants of the ongoing ImmuneRACE study and from over 950 subjects provided by 6 global collaborators. Sample metadata almost always included a de-identified subject ID, COVID-19 status, age in years and sex. HLA class I and class II types, where available, came from metadata supplied by the sample provider rather than from assay-based typing. Broad study findings and their caveats: The amount of clinical and demographic metadata varied by source and participant and was provided uncurated.

This clone was observed a few times. It has no known antigen specificity. Mismatch with germline at one junction end may stem from a read error. Collaborating institutions collected whole blood in K2EDTA tubes following their own protocols. Collaborator samples were shipped for TCRbeta analysis as frozen whole blood, isolated PBMCs, or DNA extracted from either sample type. TCRbeta CDR3 regions were amplified from genomic DNA by means of the immunoSEQ Assay, a bias-controlled multiplex PCR. The study's processing was this. The number of nucleated cells in each sample was estimated from the amplification of reference gene primers within the assay. To quantify the absolute abundance of each unique TCRbeta CDR3 rearrangement, sequence reads were collapsed and filtered. For each sample, productive Simpson clonality was calculated as the square root of Simpson's diversity index over productive rearrangements. This immuneACCESS table, as held by TCRdb, lists in-frame sequences with V and J called but not all clones. Of the missing ones, under half trace to an unresolved V gene in checked studies; the others have no known cause. V and J calls plus clone size are reproduced from that table; the DNA served to infer D and trimming. For this sample there are some 200,000 clones; about 88% appear just once. 1.5% to 2% of the sample is in the top ten clones.

From cysteine to phenylalanine, the CDR3 is 14 amino acids long. Left in the record is the CDR3 DNA by itself, 42 bases read in frame from the first base. The germline V gene sets CDR1 to SGHRS and CDR2 to YFSETQ. This TCR was sampled from a man aged 70-80 years with acute or convalescent COVID-19. Sequenced material: peripheral blood. Here the chain combines TRBV5-1 and TRBJ2-1, and TRBD1 aligns with 9 junction nucleotides. The nucleotides are TGCGCCAGCACCTTGACAGGGGGTTACAATGAGCAGTTCTTC. This codes for CASTLTGGYNEQFF.